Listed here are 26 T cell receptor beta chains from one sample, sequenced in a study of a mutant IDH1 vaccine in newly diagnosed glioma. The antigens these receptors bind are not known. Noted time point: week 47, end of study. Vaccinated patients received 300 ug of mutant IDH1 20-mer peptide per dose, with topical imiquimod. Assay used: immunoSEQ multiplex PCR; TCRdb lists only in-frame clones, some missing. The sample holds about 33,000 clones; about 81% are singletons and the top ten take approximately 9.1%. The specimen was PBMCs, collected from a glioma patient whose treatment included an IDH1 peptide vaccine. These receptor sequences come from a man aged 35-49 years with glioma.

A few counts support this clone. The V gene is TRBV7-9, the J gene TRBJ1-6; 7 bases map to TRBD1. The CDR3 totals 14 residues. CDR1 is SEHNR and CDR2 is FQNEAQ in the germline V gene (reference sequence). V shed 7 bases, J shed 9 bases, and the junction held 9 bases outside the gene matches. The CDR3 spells CASNEDRASSPLHF. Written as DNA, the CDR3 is TGTGCCAGCAACGAAGACAGGGCCAGTTCACCCCTCCACTTT.

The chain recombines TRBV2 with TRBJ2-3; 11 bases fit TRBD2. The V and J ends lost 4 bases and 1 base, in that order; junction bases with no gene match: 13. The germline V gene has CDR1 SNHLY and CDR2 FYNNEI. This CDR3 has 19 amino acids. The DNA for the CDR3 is TGTGCCAGCAGTGTGGGACTAGCGGAAAGGGAGGCCGGCACAGATACGCAGTATTTT. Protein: CASSVGLAEREAGTDTQYF.

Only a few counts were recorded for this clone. The CDR3 is CATRDRYNQPQHF. As DNA, the CDR3 is TGTGCCACCAGGGACCGTTACAATCAGCCCCAGCATTTT. The rearrangement links TRBV19 to TRBJ1-5, with a weak D call TRBD1 (5 bases). Per germline, CDR1 LNHDA and CDR2 SQIVND (reference sequence). There are 13 residues in the CDR3. The V end lost 10 bases, the J end lost 3 bases, and 13 bases lay between the germline ends.

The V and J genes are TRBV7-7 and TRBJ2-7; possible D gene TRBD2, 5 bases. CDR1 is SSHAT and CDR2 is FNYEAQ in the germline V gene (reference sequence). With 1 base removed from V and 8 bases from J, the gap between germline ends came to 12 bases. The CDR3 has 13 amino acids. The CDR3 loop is CASSLEGGLQQYF. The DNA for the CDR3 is TGTGCCAGCAGCTTAGAGGGCGGACTGCAGCAGTACTTC. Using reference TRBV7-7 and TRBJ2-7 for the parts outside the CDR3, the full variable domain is GAGVSQSPRYKVTKRGQDVTLRCDPISSHATLYWYQQALGQGPEFLTYFNYEAQPDKSGLPSDRFSAERPEGSISTLTIQRTEQRDSAMYRCASSLEGGLQQYFGPGTRLTVT.

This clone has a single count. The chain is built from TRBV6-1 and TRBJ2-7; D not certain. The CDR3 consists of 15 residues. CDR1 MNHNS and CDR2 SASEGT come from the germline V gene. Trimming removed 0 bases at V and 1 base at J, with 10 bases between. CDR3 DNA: TGTGCCAGCAGTGAAGCTGGACCCAAATCCTACGAGCAGTACGTC. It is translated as CASSEAGPKSYEQYV.

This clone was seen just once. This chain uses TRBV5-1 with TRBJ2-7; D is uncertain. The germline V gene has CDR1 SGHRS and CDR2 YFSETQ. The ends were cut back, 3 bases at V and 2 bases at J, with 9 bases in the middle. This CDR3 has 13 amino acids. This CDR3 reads CASSYIVTYEQYF. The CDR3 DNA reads TGCGCCAGCAGCTATATCGTTACCTACGAGCAGTACTTC.

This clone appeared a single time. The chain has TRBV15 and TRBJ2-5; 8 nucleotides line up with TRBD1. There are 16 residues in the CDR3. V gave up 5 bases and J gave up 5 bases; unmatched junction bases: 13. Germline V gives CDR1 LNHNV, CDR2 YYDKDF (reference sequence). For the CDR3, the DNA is TGTGCCACCAGCCCCCAGGGGACAGGCACGAGGGAGACCCAGTACTTC. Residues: CATSPQGTGTRETQYF.

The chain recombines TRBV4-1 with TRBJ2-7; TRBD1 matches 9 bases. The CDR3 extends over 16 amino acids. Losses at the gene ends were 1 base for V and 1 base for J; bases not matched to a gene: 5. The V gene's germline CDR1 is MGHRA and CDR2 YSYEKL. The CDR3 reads CASSQVRGQGSYEQYF. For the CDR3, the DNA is TGCGCCAGCAGCCAAGTGAGGGGACAGGGATCCTACGAGCAGTACTTC.

The CDR3 reads CASTRQGGNTDTQYF. For the CDR3, the DNA is TGCGCCAGCACCCGACAGGGAGGGAACACAGATACGCAGTATTTT. The rearrangement uses TRBV5-1 and TRBJ2-3; tentatively, D is TRBD1 or TRBD2 (7 bases each). Germline V gene lookup returns CDR1 SGHRS and CDR2 YFSETQ. The length of the CDR3 is 15 residues. V shed 6 bases and J shed 2 bases, with 16 bases lying between them.

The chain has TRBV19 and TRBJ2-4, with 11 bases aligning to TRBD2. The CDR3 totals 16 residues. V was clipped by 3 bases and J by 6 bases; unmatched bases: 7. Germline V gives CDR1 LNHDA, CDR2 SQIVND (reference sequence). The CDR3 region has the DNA TGTGCCAGTAGTATCTCGTCAGGACTAGCGGGAAACATTCAGTACTTC. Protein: CASSISSGLAGNIQYF.

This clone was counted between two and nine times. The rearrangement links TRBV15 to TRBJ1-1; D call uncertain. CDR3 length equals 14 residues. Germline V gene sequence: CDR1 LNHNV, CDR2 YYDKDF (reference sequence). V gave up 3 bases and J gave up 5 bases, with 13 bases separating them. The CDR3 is CATSSNPPGTEAFF. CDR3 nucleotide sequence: TGTGCCACCAGCAGCAACCCACCGGGGACTGAAGCTTTCTTT.

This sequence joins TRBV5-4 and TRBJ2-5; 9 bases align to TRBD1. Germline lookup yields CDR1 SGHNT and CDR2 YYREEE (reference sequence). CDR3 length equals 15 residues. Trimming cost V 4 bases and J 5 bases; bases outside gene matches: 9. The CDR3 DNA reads TGTGCCAGCAGCATGGGGGGACAGGGAAAGGAGACCCAGTACTTC. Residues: CASSMGGQGKETQYF.

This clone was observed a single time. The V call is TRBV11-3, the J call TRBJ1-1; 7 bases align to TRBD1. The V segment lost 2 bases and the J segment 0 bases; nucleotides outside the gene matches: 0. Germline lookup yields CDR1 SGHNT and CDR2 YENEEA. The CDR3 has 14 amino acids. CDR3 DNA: TGTGCCAGCAGCTTACAGGGGGTGAACACTGAAGCTTTCTTT. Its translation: CASSLQGVNTEAFF.

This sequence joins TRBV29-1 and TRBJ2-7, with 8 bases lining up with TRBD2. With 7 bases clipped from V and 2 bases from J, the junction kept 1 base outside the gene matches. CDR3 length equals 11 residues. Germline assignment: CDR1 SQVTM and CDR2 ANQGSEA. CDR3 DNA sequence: TGCAGCGAACTAGCGGCCTACGAGCAGTACGTC. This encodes CSELAAYEQYV.

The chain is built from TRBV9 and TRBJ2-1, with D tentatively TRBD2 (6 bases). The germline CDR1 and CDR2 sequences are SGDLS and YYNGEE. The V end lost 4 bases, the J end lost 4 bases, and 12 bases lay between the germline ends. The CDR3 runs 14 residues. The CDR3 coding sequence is TGTGCCAGCAGCCCACGTGCGGGGTACAATGAGCAGTTCTTC. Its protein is CASSPRAGYNEQFF.

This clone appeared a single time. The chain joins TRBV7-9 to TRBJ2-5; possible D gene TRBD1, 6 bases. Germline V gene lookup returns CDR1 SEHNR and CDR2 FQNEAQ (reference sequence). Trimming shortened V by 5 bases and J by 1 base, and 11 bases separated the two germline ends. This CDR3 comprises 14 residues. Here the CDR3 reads CASSPDRTQETQYF. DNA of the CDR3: TGTGCCAGCAGCCCCGACAGGACCCAAGAGACCCAGTACTTC.

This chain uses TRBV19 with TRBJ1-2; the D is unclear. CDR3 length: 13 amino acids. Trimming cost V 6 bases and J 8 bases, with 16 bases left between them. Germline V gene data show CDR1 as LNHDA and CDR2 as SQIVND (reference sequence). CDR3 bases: TGTGCCAGTAGCCACCGGGAGGGAGGGGGCTACACCTTC. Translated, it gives CASSHREGGGYTF.

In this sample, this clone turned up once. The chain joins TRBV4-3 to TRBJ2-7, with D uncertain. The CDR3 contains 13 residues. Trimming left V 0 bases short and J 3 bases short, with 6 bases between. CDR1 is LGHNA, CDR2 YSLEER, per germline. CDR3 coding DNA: TGCGCCAGCAGCCAAGACGTGGGCTACGAGCAGTACGTC. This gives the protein CASSQDVGYEQYV.

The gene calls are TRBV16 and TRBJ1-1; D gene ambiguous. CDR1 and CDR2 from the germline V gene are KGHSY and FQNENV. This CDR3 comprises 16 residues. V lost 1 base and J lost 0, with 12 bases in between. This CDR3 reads CASSQFIEFLNTEAFF. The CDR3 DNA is TGTGCCAGCAGCCAATTCATTGAATTCTTGAACACTGAAGCTTTCTTT.

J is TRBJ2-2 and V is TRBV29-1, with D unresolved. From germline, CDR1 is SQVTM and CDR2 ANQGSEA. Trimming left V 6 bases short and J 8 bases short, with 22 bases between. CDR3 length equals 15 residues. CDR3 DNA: TGCAGCGTCTTGAAGGACGCCCAATTCGGGGGGGAGCTGTTTTTT. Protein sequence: CSVLKDAQFGGELFF.

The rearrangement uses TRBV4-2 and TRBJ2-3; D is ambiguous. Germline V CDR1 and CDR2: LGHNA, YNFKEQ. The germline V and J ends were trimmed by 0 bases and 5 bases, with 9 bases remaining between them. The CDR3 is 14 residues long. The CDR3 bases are TGTGCCAGCAGCCAAGATAAGCCCGGAGATACGCAGTATTTT. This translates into CASSQDKPGDTQYF.

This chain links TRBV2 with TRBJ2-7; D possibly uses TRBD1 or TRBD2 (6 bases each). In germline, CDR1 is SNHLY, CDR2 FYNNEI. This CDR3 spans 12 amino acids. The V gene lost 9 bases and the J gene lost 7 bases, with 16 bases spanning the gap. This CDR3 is CARGGSEWEQYF. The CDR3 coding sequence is TGTGCCAGGGGGGGCAGCGAGTGGGAGCAGTACTTC. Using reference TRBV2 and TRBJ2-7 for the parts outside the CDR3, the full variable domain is EPEVTQTPSHQVTQMGQEVILRCVPISNHLYFYWYRQILGQKVEFLVSFYNNEISEKSEIFDDQFSVERPDGSNFTLKIRSTKLEDSAMYFCARGGSEWEQYFGPGTRLTVT.

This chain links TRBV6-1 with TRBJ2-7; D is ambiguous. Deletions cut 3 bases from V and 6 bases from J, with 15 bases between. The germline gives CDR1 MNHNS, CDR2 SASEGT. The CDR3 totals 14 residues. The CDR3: CASSDLRSNAEQYF. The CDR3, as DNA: TGTGCCAGCAGTGATTTGCGTAGTAACGCCGAGCAGTACTTC.

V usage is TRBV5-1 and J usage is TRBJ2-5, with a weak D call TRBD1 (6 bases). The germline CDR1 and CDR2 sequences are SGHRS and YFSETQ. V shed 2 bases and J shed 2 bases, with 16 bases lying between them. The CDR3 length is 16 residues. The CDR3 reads CASSFRFRDNQETQYF. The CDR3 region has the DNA TGCGCCAGCAGCTTCCGATTCCGGGACAATCAAGAGACCCAGTACTTC.

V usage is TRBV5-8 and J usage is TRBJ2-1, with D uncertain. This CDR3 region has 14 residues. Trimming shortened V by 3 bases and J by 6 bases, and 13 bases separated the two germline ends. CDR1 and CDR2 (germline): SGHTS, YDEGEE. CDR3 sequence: CASSWVVGLNEQFF. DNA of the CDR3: TGTGCCAGCAGCTGGGTCGTAGGTCTCAATGAGCAGTTCTTC.

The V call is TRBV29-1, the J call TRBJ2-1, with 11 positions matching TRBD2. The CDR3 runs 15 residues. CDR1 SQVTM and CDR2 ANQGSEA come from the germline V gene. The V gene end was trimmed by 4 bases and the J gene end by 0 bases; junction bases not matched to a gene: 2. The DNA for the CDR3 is TGCAGCGTTGTCACTAGCGGGGGCTCCTACAATGAGCAGTTCTTC. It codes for CSVVTSGGSYNEQFF.